The 8 T cell receptor beta chains listed next were all sequenced from one sample in a study of cytomegalovirus exposure and HLA in healthy donors. Assay: immunoSEQ multiplex PCR; the TCRdb copy retains only in-frame clones and omits some. The top ten hold about 3.1% of the sample, which has 130,000 to 150,000 clones, roughly 89% seen once. The sample comprised PBMCs. These receptors all stem from a woman aged 18-30 years in good health and CMV-seropositive.

The CDR3 nucleotides are TGTGCCAGCAGTTCAGCGGGAGTTCACTACAATGAGCAGTTCTTC. Protein: CASSSAGVHYNEQFF. The chain joins TRBV28 to TRBJ2-1, with 8 bases identical to TRBD2. The CDR3 length is 15 residues. The ends lost 4 bases at V and 3 bases at J; junction bases unmatched: 5. Germline V CDR1 and CDR2: MDHEN, SYDVKM. Together with reference TRBV28 and TRBJ2-1, the CDR3 gives the full variable domain: DVKVTQSSRYLVKRTGEKVFLECVQDMDHENMFWYRQDPGLGLRLIYFSYDVKMKEKGDIPEGYSVSREKKERFSLILESASTNQTSMYLCASSSAGVHYNEQFFGPGTRLTVL.

V gene TRBV5-1 combines with J gene TRBJ2-5, with D possibly matching TRBD2 (6 bases). The germline gives CDR1 SGHRS, CDR2 YFSETQ. V shed 0 bases and J shed 1 base, with 10 bases lying between them. CDR3 length equals 15 residues. CDR3 amino acids: CASSLVAASQETQYF. The CDR3 nucleotides are TGCGCCAGCAGCTTGGTAGCGGCCTCCCAAGAGACCCAGTACTTC. Drawing the rest from reference TRBV5-1 and TRBJ2-5, the complete variable domain is KAGVTQTPRYLIKTRGQQVTLSCSPISGHRSVSWYQQTPGQGLQFLFEYFSETQRNKGNFPGRFSGRQFSNSRSEMNVSTLELGDSALYLCASSLVAASQETQYFGPGTRLLVL.

The chain links TRBV27 to TRBJ2-5; 12 nucleotides align to TRBD2. The CDR3 has 15 amino acids. Per the germline V gene, CDR1 is MNHEY and CDR2 is SMNVEV (reference sequence). The V gene end was trimmed by 3 bases and the J gene end by 3 bases; junction bases not matched to a gene: 2. The CDR3 sequence: CASSLWTSGEETQYF. Written as DNA, the CDR3 is TGTGCCAGCAGTTTGTGGACTAGCGGGGAAGAGACCCAGTACTTC.

The V and J genes are TRBV7-2 and TRBJ2-7; 14 nucleotides match TRBD2. V shed 5 bases and J 4 bases; nucleotides not matched to a gene: 7. This CDR3 contains 16 residues. Germline-derived CDR1 and CDR2 are SGHTA and FQGNSA. The CDR3 coding sequence is TGTGCCAGCAGCCTGGGGACTAGCGGGAGCCCGTACGAGCAGTACTTC. Protein product: CASSLGTSGSPYEQYF.

V and J are TRBV6-5 and TRBJ2-3; 7 bases are shared with TRBD2. V shed 6 bases and J 0 bases; nucleotides not matched to a gene: 6. Germline assignment: CDR1 MNHEY and CDR2 SVGAGI. This CDR3 spans 15 amino acids. CDR3 sequence (DNA): TGTGCCAGCAGCTCGCGGGGGACCAGCACAGATACGCAGTATTTT. It yields the protein CASSSRGTSTDTQYF.

The rearrangement joins TRBV19 to TRBJ1-5; D might be TRBD1 (5 bases). The germline CDR1 and CDR2 sequences are LNHDA and SQIVND (reference sequence). The CDR3 is made up of 13 amino acids. V lost 8 bases to trimming and J lost 4 bases, with 12 bases between them. The CDR3 nucleotides are TGTGCCAGTGAATCCGACAGTAATCAGCCCCAGCATTTT. Translated, it gives CASESDSNQPQHF.

The chain combines TRBV19 with TRBJ1-5; D is uncertain. Germline V lookup: CDR1 LNHDA, CDR2 SQIVND (reference sequence). The ends were cut back, 1 base at V and 9 bases at J, with 7 bases in the middle. The CDR3 length is 12 residues. This chain's CDR3 is CASSIGRGPQHF. As DNA, the CDR3 is TGTGCCAGTAGTATAGGGCGGGGGCCCCAGCATTTT.

This chain links TRBV11-3 with TRBJ1-2; D is possibly TRBD1 (6 bases). Trimming pared 3 bases from V and 4 bases from J, leaving 9 bases between. The CDR3 runs 13 residues. Germline V lookup: CDR1 SGHNT, CDR2 YENEEA. CDR3 amino acids: CASSFTGSYGYTF. Here the CDR3 DNA reads TGTGCCAGCAGCTTCACAGGGTCCTATGGCTACACCTTC.